This T cell receptor beta chain was found in a study of technical replicates of blood from four donors. This clone came up a few times. This table comes from immunoSEQ multiplex PCR, and its TCRdb copy is limited to in-frame clones, with some not included. The sample carries 60,000 to 80,000 clones, just over 90% recorded once. The sequenced sample consisted of PBMCs. This clonotype was sampled from a human donor in good health. Some clones in this sample may be carry-over from other donors' samples.

The CDR3 reads CASKEGEQVAFF. The CDR3 DNA is TGTGCCAGCAAAGAGGGAGAGCAGGTAGCTTTCTTT. This sequence joins TRBV27 and TRBJ1-1; no clear D gene. CDR3 length equals 12 residues. V gave up 7 bases and J gave up 10 bases, with 16 bases separating them. Looked up from germline, CDR1 is MNHEY and CDR2 is SMNVEV (reference sequence).